The 8 T cell receptor beta chains listed next were all sequenced from one sample in a study of blood T cell repertoires in COVID-19. Sequencing used immunoSEQ multiplex PCR; TCRdb keeps in-frame clones, though not all of them. The data show approximately 280,000 clones, around 91% seen once. Specimen: peripheral blood. These receptors all stem from a woman aged 60-70 years with acute or convalescent COVID-19.

This clone was recorded a few times. This sequence joins TRBV5-1 and TRBJ2-2; 8 nucleotides match TRBD1. CDR1 is SGHRS and CDR2 is YFSETQ in the germline V gene. The ends lost 6 bases at V and 6 bases at J; junction bases unmatched: 19. CDR3 size: 18 residues. CDR3 nucleotides: TGCGCCAGCACCTCATACCCCCTCCAGGGGGCGGTGGCCGGGGAGCTGTTTTTT. It yields the protein CASTSYPLQGAVAGELFF.

This chain uses TRBV7-9 with TRBJ1-2; D not certain. V was pared by 5 bases and J by 0 bases, with 16 bases between. Germline loops: CDR1 SEHNR, CDR2 FQNEAQ (reference sequence). This CDR3 has 16 residues. The CDR3 region has the DNA TGTGCCAGCAGCCCGACGATGACATTAGCTAACTATGGCTACACCTTC. This encodes CASSPTMTLANYGYTF.

The rearrangement uses TRBV19 and TRBJ1-5; D is undetermined. Germline CDR1 and CDR2: LNHDA and SQIVND (reference sequence). The CDR3 is made up of 13 amino acids. V lost 6 bases, J lost 0 bases, and 6 bases lay in between. CDR3 region: CASSLNSNQPQHF. CDR3 sequence (DNA): TGTGCCAGTAGCCTTAATAGCAATCAGCCCCAGCATTTT.

The genes are TRBV28 and TRBJ2-7; D possibly corresponds to TRBD2 (6 bases). From germline, CDR1 is MDHEN and CDR2 SYDVKM. This CDR3 region has 14 residues. V lost 7 bases and J 0 bases, leaving 13 bases between the germline ends. For the CDR3, the DNA is TGTGCCAGCACCCTAATGGGGGGCTCCTACGAGCAGTACTTC. Translating gives CASTLMGGSYEQYF.

This chain links TRBV10-3 with TRBJ2-3, with a possible D match to TRBD1 (6 bases). V was clipped by 5 bases and J by 6 bases, with 21 bases between them. There are 16 residues in the CDR3. The germline gives CDR1 ENHRY, CDR2 SYGVKD. The CDR3 DNA follows: TGTGCCATCAGTTCCACCGGGACAACCACATCGGATACGCAGTATTTT. Amino acid sequence: CAISSTGTTTSDTQYF.

This rearrangement joins TRBV6-2 or TRBV6-3 to TRBJ2-7; 12 bases are a match to TRBD2. The CDR3 extends over 15 amino acids. J lost 5 bases, V lost 6 bases, and 8 bases had no gene match. The V gene's germline CDR1 is MNHEY and CDR2 SVGEGT. CDR3 nucleotide sequence: TGTGCCAGCAGCCGAACTAGCGGGAGGTACAACGAGCAGTACTTC. This gives the protein CASSRTSGRYNEQYF.

The V and J genes are TRBV6-5 and TRBJ2-1; the match to TRBD2 covers 10 bases. Germline CDR1 reads MNHEY; CDR2 reads SVGAGI. CDR3 length: 15 amino acids. V dropped 6 bases and J dropped 0; count of bases not matched to a gene: 2. CDR3 residues: CASRLAGSSYNEQFF. In nucleotides, the CDR3 is TGTGCCAGCAGACTAGCGGGGAGCTCCTACAATGAGCAGTTCTTC.

This chain links TRBV10-3 with TRBJ2-5; 7 bases match TRBD1. Germline loops: CDR1 ENHRY, CDR2 SYGVKD. The length of the CDR3 is 16 residues. Germline trimming cut 5 bases from V and 5 bases from J; bases unmatched to any gene: 14. CDR3: CAISTKTGPRKETQYF. The CDR3 bases are TGTGCCATCAGTACCAAGACAGGGCCGAGAAAGGAGACCCAGTACTTC.